The 26 T cell receptor beta chains in this list originate from one sample, sequenced in a study of T cell changes during pregnancy in multiple sclerosis. The assay was immunoSEQ multiplex PCR, and TCRdb's table has in-frame clones only and misses some. The sample lists approximately 89,000 clones; 90% to 95% were seen once. The sample here was peripheral blood, taken after pregnancy. These receptors came from a female donor in good health, enrolled as a control in a pregnancy study.

The chain has TRBV28 and TRBJ2-7; TRBD1 aligns across 7 bases. Germline V gene lookup returns CDR1 MDHEN and CDR2 SYDVKM. With 5 bases clipped from V and 2 bases from J, the junction kept 15 bases outside the gene matches. CDR3 size: 17 residues. CDR3 DNA: TGTGCCAGCAGTCCTTCCCGACATTCACAGGGGCCCTACGAGCAGTACTTC. The encoded protein is CASSPSRHSQGPYEQYF. Supplemented by reference TRBV28 and TRBJ2-7, the full variable domain reads DVKVTQSSRYLVKRTGEKVFLECVQDMDHENMFWYRQDPGLGLRLIYFSYDVKMKEKGDIPEGYSVSREKKERFSLILESASTNQTSMYLCASSPSRHSQGPYEQYFGPGTRLTVT.

The CDR3 DNA follows: TGTGCCACCAGCAGAGCCCCAGGGATCGGTTTGGGCGAGCAGTACTTC. Its protein is CATSRAPGIGLGEQYF. The chain employs TRBV15 and TRBJ2-7, with D possibly matching TRBD1 (5 bases). Germline-derived CDR1 and CDR2 are LNHNV and YYDKDF (reference sequence). V gave up 1 base and J gave up 6 bases, with 19 bases separating them. This CDR3 region has 16 residues.

The chain links TRBV7-9 to TRBJ2-7; D possibly corresponds to TRBD1 (7 bases). V was clipped by 5 bases and J by 4 bases, with 15 bases between them. CDR1 SEHNR and CDR2 FQNEAQ come from the germline V gene (reference sequence). The CDR3 has 14 amino acids. CDR3 loop: CASSPGGGPYEQYF. CDR3 coding DNA: TGTGCCAGCAGCCCTGGAGGGGGCCCTTACGAGCAGTACTTC.

The chain couples TRBV5-1 to TRBJ2-5; a weak D match, TRBD2 (5 bases). Germline assignment: CDR1 SGHRS and CDR2 YFSETQ. CDR3 size: 15 residues. V was shortened by 3 bases and J by 7 bases, with 19 bases between the two germline ends. The CDR3 DNA reads TGCGCCAGCAGCTGGGAAACGACGCCCGCGGGGACCCAGTACTTC. Protein sequence: CASSWETTPAGTQYF.

J is TRBJ2-3 and V is TRBV27; 9 bases match TRBD1. Germline CDR1 is MNHEY and CDR2 is SMNVEV (reference sequence). With V trimmed by 5 bases and J by 3 bases, 15 bases remained unmatched. The CDR3 length is 18 residues. CDR3 sequence (DNA): TGTGCCAGCAGTCCCGATCTAAGGACAGGGGAGGAGACAGATACGCAGTATTTT. Protein sequence: CASSPDLRTGEETDTQYF.

V is TRBV5-1 and J is TRBJ1-2; 8 bases match TRBD1. V trimming: 1 base; J trimming: 6 bases; junction bases outside the gene matches: 5. Germline loops: CDR1 SGHRS, CDR2 YFSETQ. This CDR3 is 14 amino acids long. In DNA form, the CDR3 reads TGCGCCAGCAGCTTGCCAGGGGGCGCGAATGGCTACACCTTC. Residues: CASSLPGGANGYTF.

This rearrangement joins TRBV11-2 to TRBJ2-7; 12 bases are shared with TRBD2. The CDR3 is made up of 15 amino acids. Germline CDR1 SGHAT, CDR2 FQNNGV. V lost 3 bases to trimming and J lost 7 bases; unmatched junction nucleotides: 7. Here the CDR3 DNA reads TGTGCCAGCAGCTTTCTAGCGGGAGGGGCAGGTGAGCAGTACTTC. It yields the protein CASSFLAGGAGEQYF.

DNA of the CDR3: TGTGCCAGCAGGGGGGACAGGGCTTCTGGGGCCAACGTCCTGACTTTC. Translated, it gives CASRGDRASGANVLTF. The chain links TRBV2 to TRBJ2-6; 9 nucleotides agree with TRBD1. The CDR3 runs to 16 residues. Germline V CDR1 and CDR2: SNHLY, FYNNEI. J was trimmed by 1 base and V by 6 bases; bases with no gene match: 4. The full variable domain, completed using reference TRBV2 and TRBJ2-6, is EPEVTQTPSHQVTQMGQEVILRCVPISNHLYFYWYRQILGQKVEFLVSFYNNEISEKSEIFDDQFSVERPDGSNFTLKIRSTKLEDSAMYFCASRGDRASGANVLTFGAGSRLTVL.

The V call is TRBV2, the J call TRBJ2-6; TRBD1 is a possible D gene (6 bases). Germline assignment: CDR1 SNHLY and CDR2 FYNNEI. The length of the CDR3 is 14 residues. The V end was cut by 7 bases, the J end by 2 bases, with 9 bases between. The CDR3 DNA sequence: TGTGCCAGCACAGGACAGACTGGGGCCAACGTCCTGACTTTC. It translates to CASTGQTGANVLTF.

The chain couples TRBV18 to TRBJ1-4; D call uncertain. This CDR3 has 14 residues. CDR1 is KGHSH and CDR2 is LQKENI in the germline V gene. The V and J ends lost 2 bases and 10 bases respectively, with 14 bases between them. The DNA for the CDR3 is TGTGCCAGCTCACCAAGCAGAGACTACGGAAAACTGTTTTTT. Translating gives CASSPSRDYGKLFF.

The V and J genes are TRBV4-1 and TRBJ2-7; weak D call: TRBD2 (6 bases). The germline V gene has CDR1 MGHRA and CDR2 YSYEKL. The CDR3 is made up of 15 amino acids. Trimming cost V 5 bases and J 2 bases, with 16 bases left between them. CDR3 nucleotides: TGCGCCAGCAGCTTACTAGCCCTCAACCCCTACGAGCAGTACTTC. This translates into CASSLLALNPYEQYF.

The chain couples TRBV5-1 to TRBJ2-5; TRBD2 agrees at 7 bases. Germline CDR1 reads SGHRS; CDR2 reads YFSETQ. The CDR3 is made up of 16 amino acids. V gave up 1 base and J gave up 5 bases; unmatched junction bases: 11. CDR3 protein: CASSLTRLAGMETQYF. The CDR3 region has the DNA TGCGCCAGCAGCTTGACGCGACTAGCCGGCATGGAGACCCAGTACTTC.

The CDR3 DNA follows: TGTGCCAGCAAGAAGGACAGGGGAACGACAGATACGCAGTATTTT. This sequence encodes CASKKDRGTTDTQYF. The chain employs TRBV28 and TRBJ2-3, with 9 positions matching TRBD1. The V gene's germline CDR1 is MDHEN and CDR2 SYDVKM. Losses at the gene ends were 7 bases for V and 3 bases for J; bases not matched to a gene: 8. The CDR3 spans 15 residues.

The chain combines TRBV7-2 with TRBJ2-6; the D gene is possibly TRBD1 (5 bases). The germline V gene has CDR1 SGHTA and CDR2 FQGNSA. V lost 4 bases and J 3 bases, leaving 10 bases between the germline ends. CDR3 length: 15 amino acids. The DNA for the CDR3 is TGTGCCAGCAGCTCAGACAGCATTGGGGCCAACGTCCTGACTTTC. Residues: CASSSDSIGANVLTF.

The V and J genes are TRBV7-2 and TRBJ1-1; D unresolved. This CDR3 region has 14 residues. Germline assignment: CDR1 SGHTA and CDR2 FQGNSA. Trimming left V 1 base short and J 4 bases short, with 10 bases between. In DNA form, the CDR3 reads TGTGCCAGCAGCTTAGGGGCCGGAAGCACTGAAGCTTTCTTT. Translation gives CASSLGAGSTEAFF.

The chain recombines TRBV2 with TRBJ2-4; D unclear. The germline V gene encodes CDR1 SNHLY and CDR2 FYNNEI. V was pared by 7 bases and J by 0 bases, with 10 bases between. The CDR3 is 14 residues long. The CDR3 bases are TGTGCCAGCATTGAGGTACTAGCCAAAAACATTCAGTACTTC. It is translated as CASIEVLAKNIQYF.

The chain employs TRBV5-6 and TRBJ2-7; D is perhaps TRBD1 (5 bases). The CDR3 covers 15 residues. The germline V gene encodes CDR1 SGHDT and CDR2 YYEEEE. V was shortened by 4 bases and J by 2 bases, with 16 bases between the two germline ends. For the CDR3, the DNA is TGTGCCAGCAGCCTGACGACAGATGACCCCTACGAGCAGTACTTC. Amino acids: CASSLTTDDPYEQYF.

The chain joins TRBV7-9 to TRBJ2-1; D unresolved. The CDR3 is 12 residues long. Trimming shortened V by 3 bases and J by 8 bases, and 8 bases separated the two germline ends. Germline V gives CDR1 SEHNR, CDR2 FQNEAQ (reference sequence). The CDR3 coding sequence is TGTGCCAGCAGCTTGAGGTGGGATGAGCAGTTCTTC. Translated: CASSLRWDEQFF.

The gene calls are TRBV2 and TRBJ1-5; TRBD1 might be the D (5 bases). The CDR3 runs to 14 residues. V lost 3 bases, J lost 4 bases, and 10 bases lay in between. Germline V gives CDR1 SNHLY, CDR2 FYNNEI. The CDR3 is CASSDIQANQPQHF. In nucleotides, the CDR3 is TGTGCCAGCAGTGACATACAGGCAAATCAGCCCCAGCATTTT.

This chain joins TRBV7-2 and TRBJ2-7; TRBD2 aligns across 11 bases. V shed 2 bases, J shed 4 bases, and the junction held 1 base outside the gene matches. The CDR3 spans 14 residues. CDR1 SGHTA and CDR2 FQGNSA come from the germline V gene. This CDR3 reads CASSLRTSGYEQYF. The CDR3 DNA is TGTGCCAGCAGCTTACGGACTAGCGGGTACGAGCAGTACTTC.

The V and J genes are TRBV5-5 and TRBJ1-2, with a tentative D call TRBD1 (5 bases). From germline, CDR1 is SGHKS and CDR2 YYEKEE (reference sequence). The CDR3 loop spans 14 amino acids. The V end lost 4 bases, the J end lost 8 bases, and 18 bases lay between the germline ends. CDR3 sequence reads: CASSPVPDRQGYTF. As DNA, the CDR3 is TGTGCCAGCAGCCCCGTCCCTGACAGACAGGGCTACACCTTC.

The chain combines TRBV5-1 with TRBJ2-1; 10 nucleotides line up with TRBD2. Unmatched junction bases numbered 5, after V lost 4 bases and J lost 7 bases. CDR1 is SGHRS and CDR2 is YFSETQ in the germline V gene. The CDR3 loop spans 14 amino acids. CDR3 nucleotide sequence: TGCGCCAGCAGCCTCAGCGGGAGGGGGAATGAGCAGTTCTTC. Protein: CASSLSGRGNEQFF.

The sample holds one count of this clone. The V and J genes are TRBV5-4 and TRBJ2-5, with 10 nucleotides matching TRBD1. The CDR3 extends over 14 amino acids. Unmatched junction bases numbered 2, after V lost 3 bases and J lost 3 bases. Germline lookup yields CDR1 SGHNT and CDR2 YYREEE (reference sequence). This chain's CDR3 is CASSSGQGEETQYF. DNA for the CDR3: TGTGCCAGCAGCTCAGGACAGGGGGAAGAGACCCAGTACTTC.

This clone was counted once. At one end, the junction sequence differs from germline, possibly due to a read error. This sequence joins TRBV27 and TRBJ2-7; 7 bases are a match to TRBD1. This CDR3 is built from 13 residues. The germline CDR1 and CDR2 sequences are MNHEY and SMNVEV (reference sequence). CDR3 amino acids: CASSRQGSHEQYF. CDR3 in DNA: TGTGCCAGCAGCCGACAGGGCTCCCACGAGCAGTACTTC.

This CDR3 reads CATSRGSSGKSYEQYF. As DNA, the CDR3 is TGTGCCACCAGCAGAGGGTCTAGCGGGAAATCTTACGAGCAGTACTTC. V usage is TRBV15 and J usage is TRBJ2-7; TRBD2 agrees at 9 bases. Germline V gives CDR1 LNHNV, CDR2 YYDKDF (reference sequence). The CDR3 runs 16 residues. V was pared by 1 base and J by 4 bases, with 8 bases of the junction left unmatched.

The chain uses TRBV5-1 and TRBJ2-1; 11 bases match TRBD2. The CDR3 runs to 17 residues. Germline-derived CDR1 and CDR2 are SGHRS and YFSETQ. The J segment lost 5 bases and the V segment lost 0 bases, leaving 7 bases of the junction unmatched. In nucleotides, the CDR3 is TGCGCCAGCAGCTTGGGACTAGCGGGACCGTCCCACAATGAGCAGTTCTTC. Amino acid sequence: CASSLGLAGPSHNEQFF.